This TCR beta chain was sequenced for a study of T cell responses to AZD1222 COVID-19 vaccine. Second-dose intervals of approximately 4 or approximately 12 weeks were pooled. A note on this clone: Its antigen is not known.

Study results and limitations: Of spike-specific TCRs, nearly half reportedly target regions left unmutated in variants. The peak T cell response came first, and repertoires were sampled only after it. Donors were chiefly white British, with a greater number of females, and clonal diversity was perhaps underestimated.

Profiling relied on immunoSEQ multiplex PCR, and the TCRdb table lists in-frame clones only, not all of them. The profile shows roughly 110,000 clones, about nine tenths of them singletons. CDR3 length: 18 residues. Germline loops: CDR1 LGHDT, CDR2 YNNKEL (reference sequence). The germline V and J ends were trimmed by 0 bases and 1 base, with 18 bases remaining between them. Sequenced material: peripheral blood, taken 28 days after the second AZD1222 dose. The chain recombines TRBV3-1 (or the pseudogene TRBV3-2) with TRBJ1-1; no clear D. The source is an adult who received the AZD1222 COVID-19 vaccine. This CDR3 reads CASSQDLAGERRNTEAFF. The CDR3 nucleotides read TGTGCCAGCAGCCAAGATTTGGCAGGTGAGCGTAGGAACACTGAAGCTTTCTTT.